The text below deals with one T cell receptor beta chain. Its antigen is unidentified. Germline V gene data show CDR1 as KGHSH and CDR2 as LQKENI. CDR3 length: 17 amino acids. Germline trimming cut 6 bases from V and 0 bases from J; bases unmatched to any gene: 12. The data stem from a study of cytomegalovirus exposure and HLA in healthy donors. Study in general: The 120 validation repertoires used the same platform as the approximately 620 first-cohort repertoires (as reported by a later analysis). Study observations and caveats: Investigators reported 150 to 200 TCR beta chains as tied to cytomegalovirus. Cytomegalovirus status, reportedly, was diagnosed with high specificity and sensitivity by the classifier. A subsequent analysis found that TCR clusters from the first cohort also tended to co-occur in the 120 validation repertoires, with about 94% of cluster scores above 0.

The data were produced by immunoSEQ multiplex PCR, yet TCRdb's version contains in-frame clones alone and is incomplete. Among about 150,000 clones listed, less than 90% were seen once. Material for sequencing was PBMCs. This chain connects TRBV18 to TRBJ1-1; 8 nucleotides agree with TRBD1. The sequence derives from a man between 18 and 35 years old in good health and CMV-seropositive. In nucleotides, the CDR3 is TGTGCCAGCTCGACGCCCGCAGGGACAGGTATGAACACTGAAGCTTTCTTT. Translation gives CASSTPAGTGMNTEAFF. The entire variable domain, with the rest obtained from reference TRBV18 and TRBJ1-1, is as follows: NAGVMQNPRHLVRRRGQEARLRCSPMKGHSHVYWYRQLPEEGLKFMVYLQKENIIDESGMPKERFSAEFPKEGPSILRIQQVVRGDSAAYFCASSTPAGTGMNTEAFFGQGTRLTVV.